Below, 18 T cell receptor beta chains from the same sample are listed, as sequenced in a study of CD8+ T cells in alopecia areata. RNA, once extracted, was reverse transcribed into cDNA for use as the sequencing template. Measured with immunoSEQ multiplex PCR; TCRdb has only the in-frame clones, and not every one. The profile shows some 180,000 clones, almost 65% of them singletons. Here the sequenced sample was CD4+ T cells sorted from blood, taken at week 0. The origin of the receptors is a human donor with alopecia areata.

This rearrangement joins TRBV4-1 to TRBJ1-2, with a possible D match to TRBD1 (6 bases). CDR1 and CDR2 (germline): MGHRA, YSYEKL. V gave up 1 base and J gave up 4 bases, with 10 bases separating them. This CDR3 has 14 amino acids. In DNA form, the CDR3 reads TGCGCCAGCAGCCAAGTGGCAGGGGTCTATGGCTACACCTTC. This codes for CASSQVAGVYGYTF.

This clone has more than one count but fewer than ten. The chain combines TRBV12-5 with TRBJ2-1; TRBD1 agrees at 7 bases. Germline assignment: CDR1 LGHNT and CDR2 FRNRAP. This CDR3 has 13 residues. Trimming took 3 bases from V and 6 from J; bases not matched to a gene: 2. CDR3 residues: CASGFNRGNEQFF. Here the CDR3 DNA reads TGTGCTAGTGGTTTCAACAGGGGCAATGAGCAGTTCTTC.

V is TRBV4-3 and J is TRBJ2-7, with D perhaps matching TRBD1 (5 bases). The CDR3 totals 15 residues. CDR1 LGHNA and CDR2 YSLEER come from the germline V gene. V was cut by 1 base and J by 2 bases, with 12 bases left in between. The CDR3 DNA reads TGCGCCAGCAGCCAAGGGGCAGGACACCCCTACGAGCAGTACTTC. Translated: CASSQGAGHPYEQYF.

A few counts support this clone. V gene TRBV29-1 combines with J gene TRBJ1-1; no reliable D call. Trimming removed 4 bases from V and 10 bases from J, with 10 bases in between. The CDR3 contains 10 residues. Looked up from germline, CDR1 is SQVTM and CDR2 is ANQGSEA. CDR3 sequence: CSVGVPGAFF. CDR3 nucleotides: TGCAGCGTTGGAGTCCCGGGAGCTTTCTTT.

The chain couples TRBV2 to TRBJ1-1; no firm D call. Trimming removed 8 bases at V and 1 base at J, with 8 bases between. Germline CDR1 is SNHLY and CDR2 is FYNNEI. The CDR3 has 12 residues. Here the CDR3 DNA reads TGTGCCAGCGGAGACGGGAACACTGAAGCTTTCTTT. This translates into CASGDGNTEAFF.

The gene calls are TRBV4-3 and TRBJ2-6; the D is unclear. Per the germline V gene, CDR1 is LGHNA and CDR2 is YSLEER. Trimming left V 1 base short and J 7 bases short, with 8 bases between. The CDR3 runs 14 residues. In nucleotides, the CDR3 is TGCGCCAGCAGCCAAGTGATAGGAGCCAACGTCCTGACTTTC. Protein: CASSQVIGANVLTF.

The chain uses TRBV29-1 and TRBJ2-2; D assignment may be TRBD1 or TRBD2 (5 bases each). This CDR3 is 14 amino acids long. The V gene's germline CDR1 is SQVTM and CDR2 ANQGSEA. V was shortened by 3 bases and J by 2 bases, with 10 bases between the two germline ends. The CDR3 here is CSVEGTINTGELFF. CDR3 DNA: TGCAGCGTTGAGGGGACGATCAACACCGGGGAGCTGTTTTTT.

The chain carries TRBV29-1 and TRBJ2-3; D ambiguous. This CDR3 has 13 amino acids. The germline V and J ends were trimmed by 3 bases and 2 bases, with 9 bases remaining between them. Germline loops: CDR1 SQVTM, CDR2 ANQGSEA. In DNA, the CDR3 is TGCAGCGTTGACGGCGAAGCCACAGATACGCAGTATTTT. Its translation: CSVDGEATDTQYF.

This clone has more than one count but fewer than ten. V is TRBV7-2 and J is TRBJ1-6; D may be TRBD1 (5 bases). Trimming removed 4 bases at V and 7 bases at J, with 17 bases between. Germline CDR1 and CDR2: SGHTA and FQGNSA. The CDR3 has 16 amino acids. For the CDR3, the DNA is TGTGCCAGCAGCTCGGACAAGTGGGGGTGGAATTCACCCCTCCACTTT. It yields the protein CASSSDKWGWNSPLHF. The variable domain in full, completed from reference TRBV7-2 and TRBJ1-6, reads GAGVSQSPSNKVTEKGKDVELRCDPISGHTALYWYRQSLGQGLEFLIYFQGNSAPDKSGLPSDRFSAERTGGSVSTLTIQRTQQEDSAVYLCASSSDKWGWNSPLHFGNGTRLTVT.

This clone was recorded a few times. The chain joins TRBV29-1 to TRBJ2-3; the match to TRBD1 covers 7 bases. This CDR3 is 11 amino acids long. Per germline, CDR1 SQVTM and CDR2 ANQGSEA. The junction had 6 bases not matched to a gene; V was cut back by 7 bases and J by 8 bases. CDR3 residues: CSGRTGVTQYF. For the CDR3, the DNA is TGCAGCGGCCGCACAGGGGTTACGCAGTATTTT.

The chain joins TRBV28 to TRBJ2-7; unclear D gene. Trimming pared 7 bases from V and 0 bases from J, leaving 13 bases between. Looked up from germline, CDR1 is MDHEN and CDR2 is SYDVKM. The CDR3 consists of 14 residues. DNA for the CDR3: TGTGCCAGCACCCTTACAGCCACCTCCTACGAGCAGTACTTC. Translated: CASTLTATSYEQYF. Full variable domain (remainder filled in from reference TRBV28 and TRBJ2-7): DVKVTQSSRYLVKRTGEKVFLECVQDMDHENMFWYRQDPGLGLRLIYFSYDVKMKEKGDIPEGYSVSREKKERFSLILESASTNQTSMYLCASTLTATSYEQYFGPGTRLTVT.

The chain recombines TRBV7-9 with TRBJ2-3; D may be TRBD1 or TRBD2 (5 bases each). Trimming took off 4 bases at V and 6 bases at J, with 11 bases between the two ends. This CDR3 region has 13 residues. Looked up from germline, CDR1 is SEHNR and CDR2 is FQNEAQ (reference sequence). The CDR3 spells CASSSSGADTQYF. CDR3 nucleotide sequence: TGTGCCAGCAGCTCCTCCGGGGCTGATACGCAGTATTTT.

The chain carries TRBV11-2 and TRBJ1-4; TRBD1 might be the D (5 bases). The CDR3 loop spans 16 amino acids. The V gene's germline CDR1 is SGHAT and CDR2 FQNNGV. The ends were cut back, 7 bases at V and 4 bases at J, with 19 bases in the middle. The CDR3 DNA sequence: TGTGCCAGCACCCTCCGTGGGGGACGGCTTAATGAAAAACTGTTTTTT. Translating gives CASTLRGGRLNEKLFF.

This clone was observed once. V and J are TRBV30 and TRBJ1-2; 7 nucleotides agree with TRBD1. Germline values: CDR1 GTSNPN, CDR2 SVGIG (reference sequence). V dropped 2 bases and J dropped 4; count of bases not matched to a gene: 4. The CDR3 totals 13 residues. CDR3 sequence reads: CAWSSGQSYGYTF. The CDR3 DNA reads TGTGCCTGGAGTTCGGGACAGTCCTATGGCTACACCTTC.

This chain connects TRBV2 to TRBJ2-5; tentative D call: TRBD1 (6 bases). V shed 10 bases and J shed 5 bases, with 23 bases lying between them. Germline V CDR1 and CDR2: SNHLY, FYNNEI. CDR3 length equals 15 residues. CDR3 region: CANNPRVVGQETQYF. The CDR3 coding sequence is TGTGCCAACAACCCCCGGGTGGTTGGACAGGAGACCCAGTACTTC.

The chain carries TRBV7-9 and TRBJ2-3; D uncertain. Per the germline V gene, CDR1 is SEHNR and CDR2 is FQNEAQ (reference sequence). The CDR3 extends over 15 amino acids. V lost 4 bases and J 4 bases, leaving 15 bases between the germline ends. DNA for the CDR3: TGTGCCAGCAGCTCCTTTACGACGACCCCAGATACGCAGTATTTT. Translation gives CASSSFTTTPDTQYF.

This rearrangement joins TRBV25-1 to TRBJ2-3; D uncertain. V lost 3 bases, J lost 2 bases, and 9 bases lay in between. The CDR3 is made up of 14 amino acids. Germline V gives CDR1 MGHDK, CDR2 SYGVNS. The DNA for the CDR3 is TGTGCCAGCAGTGAGTATTCTCTCACAGATACGCAGTATTTT. Protein product: CASSEYSLTDTQYF.

The V and J genes are TRBV5-1 and TRBJ2-2; D not resolved. Germline CDR1 and CDR2: SGHRS and YFSETQ. Trimming took 4 bases from V and 4 from J, leaving 14 bases between them. There are 15 residues in the CDR3. The CDR3 region is CASSPDGDITGELFF. The CDR3, as DNA: TGCGCCAGCAGCCCGGATGGAGATATCACCGGGGAGCTGTTTTTT.